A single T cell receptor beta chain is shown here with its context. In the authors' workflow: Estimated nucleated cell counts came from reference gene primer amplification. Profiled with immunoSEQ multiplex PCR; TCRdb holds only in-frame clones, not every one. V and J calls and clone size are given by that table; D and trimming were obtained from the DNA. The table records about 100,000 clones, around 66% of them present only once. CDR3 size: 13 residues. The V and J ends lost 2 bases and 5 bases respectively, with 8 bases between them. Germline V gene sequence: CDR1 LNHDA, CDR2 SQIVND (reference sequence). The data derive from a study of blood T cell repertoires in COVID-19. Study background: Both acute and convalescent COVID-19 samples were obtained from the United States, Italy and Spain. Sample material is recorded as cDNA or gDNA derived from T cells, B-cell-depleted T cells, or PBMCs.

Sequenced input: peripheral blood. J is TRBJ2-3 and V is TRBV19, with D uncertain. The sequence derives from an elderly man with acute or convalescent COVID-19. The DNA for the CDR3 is TGTGCCAGTAGTATAACAATCCTAGATACGCAGTATTTT. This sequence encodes CASSITILDTQYF.